A selection of T cell receptor beta chains follows, all from one sample in a study of a mutant IDH1 vaccine in newly diagnosed glioma. No antigen has been identified for these receptors. Profiled with immunoSEQ multiplex PCR; TCRdb holds only in-frame clones, not every one. Of about 52,000 clones listed, 70% to 85% were seen once; the top ten hold 4.9%. Sequenced here: PBMCs, sampled from a glioma patient whose treatment included an IDH1 peptide vaccine. The receptors stem from a woman in her thirties or forties with glioma. Some clones in this sample may be carry-over from other donors' samples. The CDR3 runs from the conserved cysteine through the conserved F or W. The D gene is left open where the match is weak. Expanded clones get a size class; other rows say once, few or many, or leave the size out.

>NA|TRBV4-1|TRBJ2-7|NA
TGCGCCAGCAGCCAAGTGGGGGGCCTGGGTAAAGGATCCTACGAGCAGTACTTC
CASSQVGGLGKGSYEQYF
>NA|TRBV5-8|TRBJ2-3|TRBD2
TGTGCCAGCAGCGTGGGACTAGCGGGGGGCGGGGGCACAGATACGCAGTATTTT
CASSVGLAGGGGTDTQYF
>few|TRBV5-1|TRBJ1-1|TRBD1
TGCGCCAGCAGCTGGGGACAGTGGGGGCACACTGAAGCTTTCTTT
CASSWGQWGHTEAFF
>NA|TRBV6-1|TRBJ2-7|TRBD1
TGTGCCAGCAGGGACAGGGGGGTAAGGACCTACGAGCAGTACTTC
CASRDRGVRTYEQYF
>NA|TRBV6-5|TRBJ1-1|NA
TGTGCCAGCAGTTACTCGGAGGGGAACACTGAAGCTTTCTTC
CASSYSEGNTEAFF
>NA|TRBV4-1|TRBJ2-7|TRBD2
TGCGCCAGCAGCCAGCCAAGAGGGCGGGGGGGAAGCTCCTACGAGCAGTACTTC
CASSQPRGRGGSSYEQYF
>NA|TRBV5-1|TRBJ2-1|TRBD2
TGCGCCAGCAGCTACGGGGGAGGGGATGAGCAGTTCTTC
CASSYGGGDEQFF
>NA|TRBV6-4|TRBJ2-3|NA
TGTGCCAGCAGTGACTCGGTGGAAGGGACACTTCTCACAGATACGCAGTATTTT
CASSDSVEGTLLTDTQYF
>NA|TRBV9|TRBJ2-1|TRBD2
TGTGCCAGCAGCGTAGAAGGACTAGCGGGAAATGAGCAGTTCTTC
CASSVEGLAGNEQFF
>NA|TRBV2|TRBJ1-1|TRBD1
TGTGCCAGCCAGGGGGCGGAGGGTACTGAAGCTTTCTTT
CASQGAEGTEAFF
>NA|TRBV30|TRBJ1-1|NA
TGTGCCTGGAGACAAACGAACACTGAAGCTTTCTTT
CAWRQTNTEAFF
>NA|TRBV5-1|TRBJ2-1|NA
TGCGCCAGCAGCACGGAAGGTCTGTATGAGCAGTTCTTC
CASSTEGLYEQFF
>NA|TRBV30|TRBJ2-7|TRBD1
TGTGCCTGGAGTGTACGCGGACAGGGGGCGCGCGAGCAGTACTTC
CAWSVRGQGAREQYF
>NA|TRBV5-6|TRBJ2-5|NA
TGTGCCAGCAGCTGGATGGGGTCAAAAGGGGGAGAGACCCAGTACTTC
CASSWMGSKGGETQYF
>few|TRBV6-5|TRBJ1-5|NA
TGTGCCAGCAGTTACTCCATCAATCAGCCCCAGCATTTT
CASSYSINQPQHF
>NA|TRBV7-9|TRBJ2-5|NA
TGTGCCAGCAGCTTTCGGGATCGGGAAGAGACCCAGTACTTC
CASSFRDREETQYF
>NA|TRBV5-1|TRBJ1-2|NA
TGCGCCAGCAGCCGGACGGACAGTGGAAACTATGGCTACACCTTC
CASSRTDSGNYGYTF
>NA|TRBV12-5|TRBJ2-2|NA
TGTGCTAGTGGTTTTAAAGGGCCCACCGGGGAGCTGTTTTTT
CASGFKGPTGELFF
>NA|TRBV7-9|TRBJ1-5|NA
TGTGCCAGCAGCTTAGAAGCCGGGAGCAATCAGCCCCAGCATTTT
CASSLEAGSNQPQHF
>NA|TRBV7-9|TRBJ2-1|NA
TGTGCCAGCAGCCCACAGTCGGGCCAGATCTCCTACAATGAGCAGTTCTTC
CASSPQSGQISYNEQFF
>NA|TRBV1|TRBJ1-1|NA
TGCACCAGCAGCCAAGGAAAGGCCAGGAGTGAAGCTTTCTTT
CTSSQGKARSEAFF
>NA|TRBV30|TRBJ2-1|NA
TGTGCCTGGAGTGTGGCAGGGCGCCCCTACAATGAGCAGTTCTTC
CAWSVAGRPYNEQFF
>NA|TRBV9|TRBJ1-3|NA
TGTGCCAGCAGCACAGGGTCCCCTGGAAACACCATATATTTT
CASSTGSPGNTIYF
>NA|TRBV4-3|TRBJ1-2|NA
TGCGCCAGCAGCCAATTCTCTTCTAACTATGGCTACACCTTC
CASSQFSSNYGYTF
>NA|TRBV10-1|TRBJ1-1|NA
TGCGCCAGCAGCCTCCACCTGACAGCCCAAGCTTTCTTT
CASSLHLTAQAFF
>NA|TRBV4-1|TRBJ2-7|TRBD1
TGCGCCAGCAGCCAAGTGGGGACAGGCCCCTACGAGCAGTACTTC
CASSQVGTGPYEQYF
>many|TRBV4-2|TRBJ2-5|TRBD2
TGTGCCAGCAGCCAAACGACTAGCGGGGATCCTTTCGGGGAGACCCAGTACTTC
CASSQTTSGDPFGETQYF
>few|TRBV5-6|TRBJ2-5|NA
TGTGCCAGCAGCTTGTCCGGGGGCAGAGAGACCCAGTACTTC
CASSLSGGRETQYF
>NA|TRBV5-5|TRBJ1-2|NA
TGTGCCAGCAGCTTGGGCCAGCTTGACTATGGCTACACCTTC
CASSLGQLDYGYTF
>NA|TRBV9|TRBJ1-5|NA
TGTGCCAGCAGCGTTGGGCAGCCGGGGCAGCCCCAGCATTTT
CASSVGQPGQPQHF
>NA|TRBV5-1|TRBJ2-3|NA
TGCGCCAGCAGCTTGGCCGGACTACCAGGAGATACGCAGTATTTT
CASSLAGLPGDTQYF
>NA|TRBV5-6|TRBJ1-1|TRBD1
TGTGCCAGCAGCACCGGAACAGGGGCGAACACTGAAGCTTTCTTT
CASSTGTGANTEAFF
>NA|TRBV6-4|TRBJ2-3|TRBD2
TGTGCCAGCAGTGACTCGACTAGCGGGGGGGCAGATACGCAGTATTTT
CASSDSTSGGADTQYF
>NA|TRBV4-3|TRBJ1-2|TRBD1
TGCGCCAGCAGCCCGGAGAACAGGGGGACTCCTGGCTACACCTTC
CASSPENRGTPGYTF
>NA|TRBV4-1|TRBJ1-2|NA
TGCGCCAGCAGCCAATCCACTCAGGGTAACTATGGCTACACCTTC
CASSQSTQGNYGYTF
>few|TRBV10-3|TRBJ1-1|NA
TGTGCCATCAGTACGGATGTGAACACTGAAGCTTTCTTT
CAISTDVNTEAFF
>few|TRBV29-1|TRBJ2-1|TRBD2
TGCAGCGTTGACGGCGGACTAGCGGGGACCAATGAGCAGTTCTTC
CSVDGGLAGTNEQFF
>NA|TRBV5-8|TRBJ2-7|NA
TGTGCCAGCAGCCCCCGGTGGGGCCCCCGGGGAGGCGAGCAGTACTTC
CASSPRWGPRGGEQYF
>NA|TRBV29-1|TRBJ2-4|NA
TGCAGCGCCGGACGGGGGGCTATAGGGGGAGGAAACATTCAGTACTTC
CSAGRGAIGGGNIQYF
>NA|TRBV11-2|TRBJ1-1|NA
TGTGCCAGCAGCCTTTCCATCCGGTACTTGAACACTGAAGCTTTCTTT
CASSLSIRYLNTEAFF
>NA|TRBV2|TRBJ1-4|NA
TGTGCCAGCAGTGACCTCGGTTGGGATGAAAAACTGTTTTTT
CASSDLGWDEKLFF
>few|TRBV29-1|TRBJ2-3|NA
TGCAGCGTCCATAGGGCGGGCTCACTGCCGGATACGCAGTATTTT
CSVHRAGSLPDTQYF
>NA|TRBV5-4|TRBJ2-2|TRBD2
TGTGCCAGCAGCGGGATTAGCGGGGGGGGTACCGGGGAGCTGTTTTTT
CASSGISGGGTGELFF
>few|TRBV29-1|TRBJ1-1|NA
TGCAGCGGGGGGGGTGGCGGGCCTAACACTGAAGCTTTCTTT
CSGGGGGPNTEAFF
>NA|TRBV5-1|TRBJ1-1|TRBD1
TGCGCCAGCAGCCGTCGACAGGGTATGAACACTGAAGCTTTCTTT
CASSRRQGMNTEAFF
>NA|TRBV10-3|TRBJ1-6|NA
TGTGCCATCACAGGATCATTCAATTCACCCCTCCACTTT
CAITGSFNSPLHF
>NA|TRBV7-9|TRBJ2-7|NA
TGTGCCAGCAGCTTAGGCCAGGAGAGCTACGAGCAGTACTTC
CASSLGQESYEQYF
>NA|TRBV5-4|TRBJ1-1|NA
TGTGCCAGCAGCTTGGAGGGGGGGAGTAGGGCTGAAGCTTTCTTT
CASSLEGGSRAEAFF
>NA|TRBV6-5|TRBJ2-1|NA
TGTGCCACCGTCAGGACGGCCGCTTACAATGAGCAGTTCTTC
CATVRTAAYNEQFF
>NA|TRBV11-1|TRBJ2-2|NA
TGTGCCGTTTCCAGGGTTTCGAACACCGGGGAGCTGTTTTTT
CAVSRVSNTGELFF
>NA|TRBV5-4|TRBJ2-6|NA
TGTGCCAGCAGGTCAGGGAGCTCTGGGGCCAACGTCCTGACTTTC
CASRSGSSGANVLTF
>once|TRBV11-2|TRBJ1-1|NA
TGTGCCAGCAGCTTAGGGGCGAACACTGAAGCTTTCTTT
CASSLGANTEAFF
>NA|TRBV6-5|TRBJ2-5|TRBD2
TGTGCCAGCAGTTATCGGGGGGAGGGGCAAGAGACCCAGTACTTC
CASSYRGEGQETQYF
>NA|TRBV30|TRBJ1-5|NA
TGTGCCTGGAGTGTAATAGATAGCAATCAGCCCCAGCATTTT
CAWSVIDSNQPQHF
>NA|TRBV6-4|TRBJ2-1|TRBD2
TGTGCCAGCAGTGAGGCGGGGGACTCCTACAATGAGCAGTTCTTC
CASSEAGDSYNEQFF
>few|TRBV6-5|TRBJ1-5|NA
TGTGCCAGCAGTCCCAGGGTGACTGGGCATCAGCCCCAGCATTTT
CASSPRVTGHQPQHF
>few|TRBV7-2|TRBJ1-3|NA
TGTGCCAGCAGCCCAAGACAGTCTTTCTCTGGAAACACCATATATTTT
CASSPRQSFSGNTIYF